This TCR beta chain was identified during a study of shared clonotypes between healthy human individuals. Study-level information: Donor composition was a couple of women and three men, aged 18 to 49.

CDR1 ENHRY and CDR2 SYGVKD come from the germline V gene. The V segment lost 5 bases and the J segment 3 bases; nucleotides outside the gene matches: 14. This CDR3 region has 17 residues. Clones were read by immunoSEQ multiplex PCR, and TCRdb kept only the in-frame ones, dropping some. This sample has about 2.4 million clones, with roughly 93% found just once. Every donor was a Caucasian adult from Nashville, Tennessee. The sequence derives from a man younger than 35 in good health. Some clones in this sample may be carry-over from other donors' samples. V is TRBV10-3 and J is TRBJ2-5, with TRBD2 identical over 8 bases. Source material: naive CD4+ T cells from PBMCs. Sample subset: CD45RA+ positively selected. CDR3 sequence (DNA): TGTGCCATCAGTACCCGAAGAGCGGGAGTAGTGGAAGAGACCCAGTACTTC. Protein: CAISTRRAGVVEETQYF.